These 3 T cell receptor beta chains came from one sample sequenced in a study of spatial heterogeneity in lung cancer. Broader study findings: One measure, the expanded intratumoral alpha and beta TCR count, tracked tumor mutation counts.

No antigen is known for these receptors. TCRdb redid the calling of the 5' RACE reads with MiXCR, one entry per CDR3 protein. In the table there are around 2,500 distinct CDR3 sequences, 5.8% of which are singletons. Time point in this sample: sample taken at primary tumor resection. The source material was lung tumor tissue, sampled at surgery. The source of these receptors is a male donor with early-stage non-small cell lung cancer.

This clonotype is categorized as medium-sized (0.01 to 0.1%). The V gene is TRBV19, the J gene TRBJ1-5; the match to TRBD1 covers 7 bases. This CDR3 comprises 14 residues. Per the germline V gene, CDR1 is LNHDA and CDR2 is SQIVND (reference sequence). J lost 3 bases, V lost 6 bases, and 5 bases had no gene match. The DNA for the CDR3 is TGTGCCAGTAGGTCCCAGGGGGTCAATCAGCCCCAGCATTTT. Amino acid sequence: CASRSQGVNQPQHF.

This clonotype is medium-sized (0.01 to 0.1%) in the sample. The rearrangement links TRBV30 to TRBJ2-1; no clear D gene. Germline V gene sequence: CDR1 GTSNPN, CDR2 SVGIG (reference sequence). V shed 5 bases and J shed 8 bases, with 10 bases lying between them. The CDR3 is made up of 11 amino acids. CDR3 in amino acids: CAWAERDEQFF. The DNA of the CDR3 is TGTGCCTGGGCTGAGCGCGATGAGCAGTTCTTC.

By share of the sample, this clonotype is medium-sized (0.01 to 0.1%). The chain employs TRBV28 and TRBJ1-5; D perhaps matches TRBD1 (6 bases). The CDR3 is made up of 15 amino acids. V shed 5 bases and J shed 0 bases, with 11 bases lying between them. CDR1 MDHEN and CDR2 SYDVKM come from the germline V gene. The CDR3 DNA sequence: TGTGCCAGCAGTCGAGCAGGGGATAGCAATCAGCCCCAGCATTTT. Protein product: CASSRAGDSNQPQHF.